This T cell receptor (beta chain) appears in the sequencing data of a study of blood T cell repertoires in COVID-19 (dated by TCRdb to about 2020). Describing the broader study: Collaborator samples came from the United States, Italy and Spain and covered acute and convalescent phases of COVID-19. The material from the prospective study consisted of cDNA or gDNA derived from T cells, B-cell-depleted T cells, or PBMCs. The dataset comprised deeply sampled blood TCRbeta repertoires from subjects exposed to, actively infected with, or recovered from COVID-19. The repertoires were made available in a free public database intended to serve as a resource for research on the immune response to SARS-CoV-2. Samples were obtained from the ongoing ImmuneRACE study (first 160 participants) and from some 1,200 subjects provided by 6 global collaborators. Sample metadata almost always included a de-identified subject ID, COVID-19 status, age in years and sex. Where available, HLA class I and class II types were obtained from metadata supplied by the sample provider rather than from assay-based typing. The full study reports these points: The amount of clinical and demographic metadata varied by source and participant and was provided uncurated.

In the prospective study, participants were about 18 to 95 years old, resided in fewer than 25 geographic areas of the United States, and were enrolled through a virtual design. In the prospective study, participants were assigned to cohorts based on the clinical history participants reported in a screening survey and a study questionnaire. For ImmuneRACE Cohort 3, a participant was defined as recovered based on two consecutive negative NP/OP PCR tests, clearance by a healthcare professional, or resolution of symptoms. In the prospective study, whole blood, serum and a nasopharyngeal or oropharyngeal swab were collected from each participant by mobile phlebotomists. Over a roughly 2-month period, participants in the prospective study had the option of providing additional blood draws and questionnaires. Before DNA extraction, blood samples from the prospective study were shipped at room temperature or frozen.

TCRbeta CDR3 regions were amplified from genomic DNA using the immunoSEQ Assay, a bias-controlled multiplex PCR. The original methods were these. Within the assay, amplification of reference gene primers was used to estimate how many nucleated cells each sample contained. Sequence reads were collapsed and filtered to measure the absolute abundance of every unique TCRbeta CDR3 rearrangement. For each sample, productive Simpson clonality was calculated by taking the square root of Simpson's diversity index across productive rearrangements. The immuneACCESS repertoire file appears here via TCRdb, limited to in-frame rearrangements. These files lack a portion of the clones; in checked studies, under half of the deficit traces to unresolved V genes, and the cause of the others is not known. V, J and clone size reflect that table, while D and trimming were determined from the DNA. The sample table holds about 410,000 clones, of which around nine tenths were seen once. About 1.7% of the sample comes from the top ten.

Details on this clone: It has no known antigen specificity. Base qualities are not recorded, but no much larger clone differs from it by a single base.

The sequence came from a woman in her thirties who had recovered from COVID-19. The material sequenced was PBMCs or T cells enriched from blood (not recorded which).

At the DNA level, the sequence is TGTGCCAGCAGTTACTCCCAGGCCTCTGGAAACACCATATATTTT. It encodes CASSYSQASGNTIYF. Here the chain combines TRBV6-5 and TRBJ1-3; confidence is insufficient to name the D gene. The CDR3 holds 15 amino acids from the cysteine to the phenylalanine. CDR3 DNA is the only sequence kept; it has 45 bases, read in frame from the first base. The germline V gene specifies MNHEY as CDR1 and SVGAGI as CDR2. The V end loses 0 bases and the J end loses 0 bases, and a stretch of 6 bases separates them.